This T cell receptor (beta chain) was identified during a study of a mutant IDH1 vaccine in newly diagnosed glioma. Study-wide background: Initiation of the vaccine course occurred 4-6 weeks after radiotherapy alone, or alongside temozolomide cycles. Earlier therapy was either radiotherapy, temozolomide, or both, and most got both.

The germline CDR1 and CDR2 sequences are MNHEY and SMNVEV (reference sequence). This CDR3 contains 13 residues. Trimming shortened V by 3 bases and J by 3 bases, and 8 bases separated the two germline ends. Assay: immunoSEQ multiplex PCR; the TCRdb copy retains only in-frame clones and omits some. The profile covers 60,000 to 65,000 clones, with roughly four fifths appearing a single time and approximately 3.9% taken by the ten largest. Notes on this clone: Its target is unknown.

This sample's time point: week 47, end of study. Doses of 300 ug of mutant IDH1 20-mer peptide were given with topical imiquimod. The TCR was taken from a man aged 30 to 45 with glioma. The sequencing used PBMCs, collected from a glioma patient whose treatment included an IDH1 peptide vaccine. The chain recombines TRBV27 with TRBJ2-5, with unresolved D. The CDR3 loop reads CASSFWLEETQYF. CDR3 sequence (DNA): TGTGCCAGCAGTTTCTGGTTGGAAGAGACCCAGTACTTC.